This T cell receptor (beta chain) was obtained from a study of sequential checkpoint blockade in melanoma. For the study at large: Arm A got nivolumab then ipilimumab; arm B the reverse, 1:1. DNA from around 90 pretreatment tumor samples underwent TCRβ immunosequencing.

Findings of the study overall: Response in arm A was associated with pretreatment TIL clonality.

Germline V gene sequence: CDR1 SGHNT, CDR2 YENEEA. The V gene lost 5 bases and the J gene lost 4 bases, with 19 bases spanning the gap. This CDR3 comprises 16 residues. The sample's treatment: randomized to nivolumab then ipilimumab (arm A) or the reverse (arm B). Some clones are missing from TCRdb's copy, which holds only in-frame ones; the method was immunoSEQ multiplex PCR. Of thousands of clones in the sample, less than 30% were seen once. This clone was recorded at least ten times. Its target is unknown. This clonotype was obtained from a human donor with melanoma. Source: tumor tissue (inferred from file names), taken from a patient given nivolumab and ipilimumab in sequence. This chain joins TRBV11-3 and TRBJ2-3, with a possible D match to TRBD2 (5 bases). CDR3 protein: CASSQLVLSRADTQYF. CDR3 in DNA: TGTGCCAGCAGCCAACTTGTACTCTCGCGGGCAGATACGCAGTATTTT.